Given below is one T cell receptor (beta chain) in context. Its antigen remains unidentified. The sample belongs to a study of cytomegalovirus exposure and HLA in healthy donors. Notes on the study in general: Cytomegalovirus association was listed for around 180 TCR beta chains. There were some public TCRs occurring in many donors, but most TCR sequences were rare. The classifier reportedly diagnosed cytomegalovirus status with high sensitivity and specificity. In the 130 or so validation repertoires, under 95% of cluster scores exceeded 0, per a later analysis.

TCRdb's copy holds only in-frame clones and misses some; the assay was immunoSEQ multiplex PCR. The sample lists fewer than 200,000 clones, about 90% occurring once. Sequences were obtained from PBMCs. The TCR was taken from a woman aged 18-29 years in good health and CMV-seropositive.

The CDR3 spells CASSPYRGGGGDTQYF. The CDR3 DNA reads TGTGCCAGCAGTCCATACCGGGGTGGGGGCGGGGATACGCAGTATTTT. This chain links TRBV27 with TRBJ2-3; the D gene is possibly TRBD1 (6 bases). The germline V gene has CDR1 MNHEY and CDR2 SMNVEV (reference sequence). Trimming shortened V by 5 bases and J by 6 bases, and 21 bases separated the two germline ends. The CDR3 consists of 16 residues.